This T cell receptor beta chain was identified in a study of OX40 agonist ivuxolimab in advanced cancers. As for the study in general: Patients achieving partial responses numbered three: one hepatocellular carcinoma case and two cutaneous melanoma cases. General study findings and limits: At 0.1 to 3.0 mg/kg and by week 6, clonal expansion occurred in CD4+ and CD8+ blood T cells.

This table comes from immunoSEQ multiplex PCR, and its TCRdb copy is limited to in-frame clones, with some not included. The table shows tens of thousands of clones, with about 80% occurring only once. The CDR3 totals 15 residues. Germline V gene lookup returns CDR1 MDHEN and CDR2 SYDVKM. V dropped 5 bases and J dropped 3; count of bases not matched to a gene: 8. Concerning this clone itself: The target antigen is unknown.

This clonotype was obtained from an adult with an advanced solid tumor such as melanoma, head and neck, liver or kidney cancer. This material consisted of CD4+ or CD8+ T cells sorted from blood, taken in a trial of the OX40 agonist ivuxolimab. This chain joins TRBV28 and TRBJ2-5; 8 nucleotides line up with TRBD1. The CDR3 bases are TGTGCCAGCAGTCTCCCGAAGGACAGGGAAGAGACCCAGTACTTC. Translated, it gives CASSLPKDREETQYF. The entire variable domain, with the rest obtained from reference TRBV28 and TRBJ2-5, is as follows: DVKVTQSSRYLVKRTGEKVFLECVQDMDHENMFWYRQDPGLGLRLIYFSYDVKMKEKGDIPEGYSVSREKKERFSLILESASTNQTSMYLCASSLPKDREETQYFGPGTRLLVL.